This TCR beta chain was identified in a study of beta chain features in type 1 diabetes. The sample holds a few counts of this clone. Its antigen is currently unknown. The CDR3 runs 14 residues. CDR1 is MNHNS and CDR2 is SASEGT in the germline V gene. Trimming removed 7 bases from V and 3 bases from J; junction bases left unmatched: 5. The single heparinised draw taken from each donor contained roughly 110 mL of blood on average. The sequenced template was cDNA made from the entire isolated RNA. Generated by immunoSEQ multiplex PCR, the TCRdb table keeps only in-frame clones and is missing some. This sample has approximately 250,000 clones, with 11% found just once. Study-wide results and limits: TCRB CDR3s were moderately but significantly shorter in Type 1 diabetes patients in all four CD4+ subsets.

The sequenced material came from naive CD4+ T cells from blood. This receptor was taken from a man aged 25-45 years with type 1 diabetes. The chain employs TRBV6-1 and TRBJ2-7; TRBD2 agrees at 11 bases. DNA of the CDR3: TGTGCCAGCATCCCCGGGACTAGCGGCTACGAGCAGTACTTC. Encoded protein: CASIPGTSGYEQYF.